This T cell receptor (beta chain) was profiled in a study of T cell repertoires in cytomegalovirus infection. Study context: Public signatures in TCR beta pointed to CMV infection and matching HLA type. Overall study findings and caveats: Carriers of CMV and the relevant HLA type were discriminated by public TCR beta frequency.

TCRdb redid the calling of the reads with MiXCR, one entry per CDR3 protein. Of about 260,000 distinct CDR3 sequences in the sample, roughly 13% were seen once. This clonotype was seen ten or more times. Its antigen is not known. The CDR3 totals 14 residues. V dropped 5 bases and J dropped 3 bases, with 11 bases sitting between them. The germline gives CDR1 ENHRY, CDR2 SYGVKD. Input material: PBMCs. V gene TRBV10-3 combines with J gene TRBJ1-5; possibly TRBD1 for D (5 bases). The clonotype comes from a human donor in good health (CMV status not recorded). Some clones in this sample may be carry-over from other donors' samples. Here the CDR3 reads CAISPGLSNQPQHF. The DNA of the CDR3 is TGTGCCATCAGTCCGGGACTTTCCAATCAGCCCCAGCATTTT.